This T cell receptor beta chain stems from a study of CD8 T cells in ankylosing spondylitis. TCR beta libraries were made by quantitative 5'-RACE with molecular barcodes. One entry per CDR3 protein, called by TCRdb with MiXCR from the 5' RACE reads. The sample yields more than 500,000 distinct CDR3 sequences, roughly 5.2% seen once. V shed 4 bases and J shed 0 bases, with 13 bases lying between them. The CDR3 runs 16 residues. Germline V gives CDR1 SGHRS, CDR2 YFSETQ. This clonotype was picked up many times. Its antigen is still unknown. Study-level points and caveats: Within matched ankylosing spondylitis synovial fluid, disease-linked clones were reportedly significantly enriched. Typical of ankylosing spondylitis blood, it appeared, was a TCR beta motif of fewer than ten highly homologous variants. Disease-linked clones proved CD8+ and comparatively uncommon in peripheral blood. Several of the motif variants were reported before in synovial fluid and blood from reactive arthritis.

The specimen sequenced was blood, either unsorted or a sorted T cell fraction (not recorded which). This TCR came from a male donor with ankylosing spondylitis. The chain has TRBV5-1 and TRBJ2-2, with D maybe TRBD1 (5 bases). The CDR3 here is CASSIQTVPNTGELFF. The CDR3 DNA follows: TGCGCCAGCAGCATACAGACAGTCCCGAACACCGGGGAGCTGTTTTTT.